This T cell receptor beta chain was recovered during a study of blood T cells in healthy people across ages. Trimming took off 2 bases at V and 2 bases at J, with 9 bases between the two ends. This CDR3 has 13 residues. Germline lookup yields CDR1 SQVTM and CDR2 ANQGSEA. Alongside a J-beta primer mix, a sample-barcoded 5' primer served in a second PCR lasting about 7 to 12 cycles. MiXCR, run by TCRdb on the 5' RACE reads, gives a single entry per CDR3 protein. The table has around 800,000 distinct CDR3 sequences, roughly 50% seen once. The receptor was isolated from a man aged 80 or over in good health. The sequenced sample consisted of blood. V is TRBV29-1 and J is TRBJ1-1; D gene uncertain. The CDR3 loop is CSVEQAANTEAFF. In DNA form, the CDR3 reads TGCAGCGTTGAACAGGCAGCCAACACTGAAGCTTTCTTT.